Below are 17 T cell receptor beta chains sequenced from a single sample in a study of T cell repertoires in cytomegalovirus infection. A single record per CDR3 protein comes from TCRdb applying MiXCR to the reads. This table holds about 240,000 distinct CDR3 sequences, 6% to 8% found once. The sequenced sample consisted of PBMCs. All receptors come from a human donor in good health (CMV status not recorded). Some clones in this sample may be carry-over from other donors' samples.

Many counts were recorded for this clonotype. The chain employs TRBV12-3 or TRBV12-4 and TRBJ1-2; possibly TRBD1 for D (6 bases). CDR3 length: 16 amino acids. Trimming stripped 6 bases from V and 6 bases from J, with 23 bases between. The CDR3 protein is CASRRSSGTHGHGYTF. The CDR3 DNA reads as TGTGCCAGCAGGAGAAGCTCCGGGACACATGGCCATGGCTACACCTTC.

At least ten counts were recorded for this clonotype. The J gene is TRBJ2-7, the V gene TRBV12-3 or TRBV12-4, with 8 bases lining up with TRBD1. The CDR3 spans 14 residues. V shed 6 bases and J 2 bases; nucleotides not matched to a gene: 6. The CDR3 sequence: CASSLQTGAYEQYF. The CDR3 coding sequence is TGTGCCAGCAGCCTCCAGACAGGGGCCTACGAGCAGTACTTC.

The chain links TRBV7-2 to TRBJ2-5; 10 positions match TRBD2. V shed 5 bases, J shed 3 bases, and the junction held 15 bases outside the gene matches. Germline CDR1 reads SGHTA; CDR2 reads FQGNSA. This CDR3 spans 18 amino acids. The CDR3 region has the DNA TGTGCCAGCAGCCCTAATCCGGGACTAGCGAGCTCGAAAGAGACCCAGTACTTC. This codes for CASSPNPGLASSKETQYF. Using reference TRBV7-2 and TRBJ2-5 for the parts outside the CDR3, the full variable domain is GAGVSQSPSNKVTEKGKDVELRCDPISGHTALYWYRQSLGQGLEFLIYFQGNSAPDKSGLPSDRFSAERTGGSVSTLTIQRTQQEDSAVYLCASSPNPGLASSKETQYFGPGTRLLVL.

This clonotype was detected many times. The chain employs TRBV28 and TRBJ2-7, with 7 bases identical to TRBD2. J gave up 7 bases and V 2 bases, and 5 bases lay outside the gene matches. Germline CDR1 reads MDHEN; CDR2 reads SYDVKM. The CDR3 covers 13 residues. The CDR3 reads CASSLGAGQEQYF. CDR3 in DNA: TGTGCCAGCAGTTTAGGAGCGGGGCAGGAGCAGTACTTC.

This clonotype appeared many times. The genes are TRBV5-1 and TRBJ1-4, with D possibly being TRBD1 (6 bases). The CDR3 is made up of 15 amino acids. Germline CDR1 and CDR2: SGHRS and YFSETQ. Trimming removed 4 bases from V and 6 bases from J, with 16 bases in between. The CDR3 sequence is CASSGGRGRDEKLFF. The CDR3 DNA sequence: TGCGCCAGCAGCGGTGGCAGGGGTCGGGATGAAAAACTGTTTTTT.

Many counts were recorded for this clonotype. The chain carries TRBV20-1 and TRBJ1-1; possible D gene TRBD1, 6 bases. This CDR3 has 14 residues. Germline V lookup: CDR1 DFQATT, CDR2 SNEGSKA (reference sequence). The V end was cut by 0 bases, the J end by 6 bases, with 14 bases between. DNA for the CDR3: TGCAGTGCTAGAGACTCTGGGGGCAGACCTGAAGCTTTCTTT. This gives the protein CSARDSGGRPEAFF.

This clonotype was detected many times. The V and J genes are TRBV29-1 and TRBJ2-4, with TRBD1 matching over 7 bases. Germline assignment: CDR1 SQVTM and CDR2 ANQGSEA. V was clipped by 4 bases and J by 3 bases; unmatched bases: 6. The CDR3 contains 14 residues. This CDR3 reads CSVGHRGGKNIQYF. The CDR3 bases are TGCAGCGTTGGGCACAGGGGTGGCAAAAACATTCAGTACTTC.

This clonotype showed up many times. CDR3 sequence: CASLPGQGTGEQFF. CDR3 DNA sequence: TGTGCCAGCTTGCCGGGACAGGGTACTGGCGAGCAGTTCTTC. This rearrangement joins TRBV6-2 or TRBV6-3 to TRBJ2-1; 9 bases agree with TRBD1. Germline CDR1 reads MNHEY; CDR2 reads SVGEGT. The CDR3 totals 14 residues. Losses at the gene ends were 8 bases for V and 10 bases for J; bases not matched to a gene: 12.

The table lists this clonotype with a few counts. J is TRBJ2-1 and V is TRBV2, with D unclear. Germline CDR1 reads SNHLY; CDR2 reads FYNNEI. The CDR3 has 14 residues. Between the trimmed V and J ends, which lost 0 bases and 3 bases, there was a span of 6 bases. CDR3 amino acids: CASSEAMGYNEQFF. The DNA for the CDR3 is TGTGCCAGCAGTGAAGCGATGGGCTACAATGAGCAGTTCTTC.

Comment on this clonotype: This may be a read error: a much more frequent sequence differs by one nucleotide. This chain joins TRBV7-2 and TRBJ1-2; TRBD1 agrees at 8 bases. Germline CDR1 and CDR2: SGHTA and FQGNSA. The CDR3 is 16 amino acids. V trimming: 5 bases; J trimming: 9 bases; junction bases outside the gene matches: 17. The CDR3 here is CASSLPPGTGDYSYTF. For the CDR3, the DNA is TGTGCCAGCAGCCTGCCCCCCGGGACAGGTGATTATAGCTACACCTTC.

This clonotype was seen repeatedly, ten times or more. J is TRBJ2-3 and V is TRBV7-2, with D tentatively TRBD1 (6 bases). Trimming pared 5 bases from V and 1 base from J, leaving 13 bases between. The CDR3 consists of 15 residues. Germline V CDR1 and CDR2: SGHTA, FQGNSA. The CDR3 loop is CASSTGTRGTDTQYF. The CDR3 coding sequence is TGTGCCAGCAGCACCGGGACAAGGGGCACAGATACGCAGTATTTT.

Ten or more counts support this clonotype. One end of the junction does not line up with germline, which may come from a read error. The V call is TRBV28, the J call TRBJ2-5; 7 bases map to TRBD1. The germline V gene encodes CDR1 MDHEN and CDR2 SYDVKM. This CDR3 region has 18 residues. The CDR3 here is CASSFLRDDRERQGTQYF. For the CDR3, the DNA is TGTGCCAGCAGTTTCCTCCGAGACGACAGGGAGAGGCAAGGGACCCAGTACTTC.

This clonotype was counted at least ten times. The chain has TRBV11-3 and TRBJ2-7; no clear D. Trimming left V 0 bases short and J 7 bases short, with 10 bases between. CDR3 length: 13 amino acids. Germline CDR1 reads SGHNT; CDR2 reads YENEEA. The CDR3 DNA sequence: TGTGCCAGCAGCTTAGATGACCTGAAGGAGCAGTACTTC. Amino acids: CASSLDDLKEQYF.

This clonotype occurred many times. The chain recombines TRBV28 with TRBJ1-6; D not resolved. Germline V gene lookup returns CDR1 MDHEN and CDR2 SYDVKM. The CDR3 spans 16 residues. V lost 8 bases and J 0 bases, leaving 14 bases between the germline ends. CDR3 protein: CASRQDQSSYNSPLHF. Written as DNA, the CDR3 is TGTGCCAGCCGGCAGGACCAAAGCTCCTATAATTCACCCCTCCACTTT. The entire variable domain, with the rest obtained from reference TRBV28 and TRBJ1-6, is as follows: DVKVTQSSRYLVKRTGEKVFLECVQDMDHENMFWYRQDPGLGLRLIYFSYDVKMKEKGDIPEGYSVSREKKERFSLILESASTNQTSMYLCASRQDQSSYNSPLHFGNGTRLTVT.

The chain has TRBV14 and TRBJ2-1; 11 bases match TRBD2. This CDR3 is built from 15 residues. Unmatched junction bases numbered 7, after V lost 4 bases and J lost 8 bases. Germline V gene lookup returns CDR1 SGHDN and CDR2 FVKESK. CDR3 nucleotides: TGTGCCAGCAGCCGGTTACTAGCGGGGGTGGATGAGCAGTTCTTC. It specifies CASSRLLAGVDEQFF.

The sample holds many counts of this clonotype. The chain's CDR3 is CSAWAGTNYGYTF. DNA of the CDR3: TGCAGTGCTTGGGCAGGGACTAACTATGGCTACACCTTC. This chain joins TRBV20-1 and TRBJ1-2; a weak D match, TRBD1 (5 bases). V was pared by 5 bases and J by 0 bases, with 10 bases between. There are 13 residues in the CDR3. Germline V CDR1 and CDR2: DFQATT, SNEGSKA (reference sequence).

This clonotype was counted many times. CDR3 residues: CAISKGSDSLHPYGYTF. In DNA, the CDR3 is TGTGCCATCAGTAAGGGGTCAGACTCCTTACACCCCTATGGCTACACCTTC. This sequence joins TRBV10-3 and TRBJ1-2; TRBD1 might be the D (5 bases). V was clipped by 5 bases and J by 4 bases, with 23 bases between them. The CDR3 consists of 17 residues. Per germline, CDR1 ENHRY and CDR2 SYGVKD.